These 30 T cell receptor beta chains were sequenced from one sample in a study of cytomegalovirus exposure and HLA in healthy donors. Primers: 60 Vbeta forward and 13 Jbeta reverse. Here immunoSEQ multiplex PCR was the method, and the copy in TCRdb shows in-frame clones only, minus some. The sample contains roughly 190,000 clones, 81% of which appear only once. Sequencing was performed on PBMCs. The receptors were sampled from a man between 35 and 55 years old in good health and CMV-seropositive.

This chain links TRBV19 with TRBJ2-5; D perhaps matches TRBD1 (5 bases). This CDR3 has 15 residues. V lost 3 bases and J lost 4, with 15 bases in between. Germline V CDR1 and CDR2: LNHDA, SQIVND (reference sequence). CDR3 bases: TGTGCCAGTAGTATTCTGACAGATCCCGGAGAGACCCAGTACTTC. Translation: CASSILTDPGETQYF.

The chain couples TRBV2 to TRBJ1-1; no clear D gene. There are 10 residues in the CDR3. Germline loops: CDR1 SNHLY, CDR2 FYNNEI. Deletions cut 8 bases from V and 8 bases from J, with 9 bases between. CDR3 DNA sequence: TGTGCCAGCTCTACGTTGGAAGCTTTCTTT. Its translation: CASSTLEAFF.

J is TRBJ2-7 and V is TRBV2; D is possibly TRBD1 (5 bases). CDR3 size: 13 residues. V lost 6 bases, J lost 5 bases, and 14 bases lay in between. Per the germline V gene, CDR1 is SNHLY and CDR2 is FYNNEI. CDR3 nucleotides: TGTGCCAGCAGGTCCTCCAGGGAACACGAGCAGTACTTC. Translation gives CASRSSREHEQYF.

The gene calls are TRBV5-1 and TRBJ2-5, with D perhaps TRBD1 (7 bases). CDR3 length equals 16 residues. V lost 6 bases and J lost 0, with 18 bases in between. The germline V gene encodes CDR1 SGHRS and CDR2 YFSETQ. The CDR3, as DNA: TGCGCCAGCATGAAGGCGGGACAGCCGTACCAAGAGACCCAGTACTTC. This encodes CASMKAGQPYQETQYF.

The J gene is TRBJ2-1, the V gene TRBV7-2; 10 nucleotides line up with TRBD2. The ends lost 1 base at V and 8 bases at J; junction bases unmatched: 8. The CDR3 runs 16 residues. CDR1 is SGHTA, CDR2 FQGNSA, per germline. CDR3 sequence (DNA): TGTGCCAGCAGCTTAGAGGCTAGCGGGAGTAGGTATGAGCAGTTCTTC. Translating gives CASSLEASGSRYEQFF.

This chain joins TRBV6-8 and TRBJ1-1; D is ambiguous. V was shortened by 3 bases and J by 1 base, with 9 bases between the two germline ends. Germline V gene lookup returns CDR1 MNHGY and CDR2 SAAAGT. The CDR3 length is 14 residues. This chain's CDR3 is CASSYLGENTEAFF. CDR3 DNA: TGTGCCAGCAGTTATTTAGGAGAGAACACTGAAGCTTTCTTT.

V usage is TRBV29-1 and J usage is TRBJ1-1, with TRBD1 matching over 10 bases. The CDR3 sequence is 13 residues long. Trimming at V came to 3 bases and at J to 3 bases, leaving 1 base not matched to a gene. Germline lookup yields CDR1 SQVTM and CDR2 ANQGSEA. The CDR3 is CSVEGTGDTEAFF. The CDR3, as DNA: TGCAGCGTTGAGGGGACAGGGGACACTGAAGCTTTCTTT.

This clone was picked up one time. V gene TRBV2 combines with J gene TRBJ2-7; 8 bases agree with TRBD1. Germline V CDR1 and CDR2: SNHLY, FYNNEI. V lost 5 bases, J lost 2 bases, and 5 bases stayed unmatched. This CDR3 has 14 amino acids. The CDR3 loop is CASSNQQGAYEQYF. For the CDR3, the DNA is TGTGCCAGCAGTAATCAACAGGGGGCCTACGAGCAGTACTTC.

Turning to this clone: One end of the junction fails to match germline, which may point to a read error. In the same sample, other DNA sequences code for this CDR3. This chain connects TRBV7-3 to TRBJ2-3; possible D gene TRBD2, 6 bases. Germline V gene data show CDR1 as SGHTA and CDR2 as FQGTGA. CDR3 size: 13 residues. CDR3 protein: CASSLQGGDTQYF. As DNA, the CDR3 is TGTGCCAGCAGCCTTCAGGGAGGAGATACGCAATATTTT.

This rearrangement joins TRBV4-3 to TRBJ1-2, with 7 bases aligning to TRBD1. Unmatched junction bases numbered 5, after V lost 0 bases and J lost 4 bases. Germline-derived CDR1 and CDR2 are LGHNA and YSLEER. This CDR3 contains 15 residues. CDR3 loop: CASSQEDRLGYGYTF. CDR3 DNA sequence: TGCGCCAGCAGCCAAGAGGACAGGCTAGGCTATGGCTACACCTTC.

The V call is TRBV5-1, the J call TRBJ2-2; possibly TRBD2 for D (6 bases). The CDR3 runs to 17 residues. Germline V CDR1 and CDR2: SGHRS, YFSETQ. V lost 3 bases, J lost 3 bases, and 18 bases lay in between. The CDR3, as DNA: TGCGCCAGCAGCTCCACCTGGACTACTGGGGACACCGGGGAGCTGTTTTTT. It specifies CASSSTWTTGDTGELFF.

CDR3 sequence (DNA): TGTGCCAGCAGTCCCAGTGGACTAGTTGAGTTCTTC. Encoded protein: CASSPSGLVEFF. The chain links TRBV28 to TRBJ2-1, with TRBD2 matching 7 bases. CDR1 is MDHEN and CDR2 is SYDVKM in the germline V gene. This CDR3 contains 12 residues. V was pared by 5 bases and J by 14 bases, with 9 bases of the junction left unmatched.

The CDR3 sequence is CASSRHWTGRTEAFF. In DNA, the CDR3 is TGTGCCAGCAGCCGTCATTGGACAGGGCGCACTGAAGCTTTCTTT. The chain is built from TRBV6-1 and TRBJ1-1; TRBD1 agrees at 8 bases. With 6 bases clipped from V and 4 bases from J, the junction kept 10 bases outside the gene matches. CDR3 length: 15 residues. Looked up from germline, CDR1 is MNHNS and CDR2 is SASEGT.

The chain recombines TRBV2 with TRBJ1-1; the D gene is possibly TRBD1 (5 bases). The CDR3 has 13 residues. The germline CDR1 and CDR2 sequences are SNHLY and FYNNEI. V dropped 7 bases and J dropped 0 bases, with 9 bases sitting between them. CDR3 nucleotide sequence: TGTGCCAGCACGGGGGAGGTGAACACTGAAGCTTTCTTT. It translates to CASTGEVNTEAFF.

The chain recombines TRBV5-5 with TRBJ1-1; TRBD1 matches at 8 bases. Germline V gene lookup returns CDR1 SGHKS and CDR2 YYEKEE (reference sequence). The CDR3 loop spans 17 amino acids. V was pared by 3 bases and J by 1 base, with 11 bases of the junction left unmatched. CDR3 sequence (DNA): TGTGCCAGCAGCTACATCGACAGGGGTCACTCGAACACTGAAGCTTTCTTT. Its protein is CASSYIDRGHSNTEAFF. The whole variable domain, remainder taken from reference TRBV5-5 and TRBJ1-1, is DAGVTQSPTHLIKTRGQQVTLRCSPISGHKSVSWYQQVLGQGPQFIFQYYEKEERGRGNFPDRFSARQFPNYSSELNVNALLLGDSALYLCASSYIDRGHSNTEAFFGQGTRLTVV.

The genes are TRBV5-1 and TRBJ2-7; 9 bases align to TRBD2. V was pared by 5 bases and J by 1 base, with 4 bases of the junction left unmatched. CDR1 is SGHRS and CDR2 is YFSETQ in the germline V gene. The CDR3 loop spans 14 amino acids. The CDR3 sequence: CASSFSGGSYEQYF. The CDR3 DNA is TGCGCCAGCAGTTTTAGCGGGGGATCCTACGAGCAGTACTTC.

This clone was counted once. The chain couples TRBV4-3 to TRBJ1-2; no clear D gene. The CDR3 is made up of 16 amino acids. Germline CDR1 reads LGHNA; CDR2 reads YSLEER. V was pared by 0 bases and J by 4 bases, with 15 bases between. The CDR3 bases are TGCGCCAGCAGCCAAGATGAGGGCCGTATGGGCTATGGCTACACCTTC. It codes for CASSQDEGRMGYGYTF.

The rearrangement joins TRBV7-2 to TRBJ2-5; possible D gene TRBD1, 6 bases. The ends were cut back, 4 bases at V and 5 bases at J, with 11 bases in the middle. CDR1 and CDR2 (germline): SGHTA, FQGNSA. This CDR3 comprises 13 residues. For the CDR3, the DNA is TGTGCCAGCAGCTCAGGGGCGCGGGAGACCCAGTACTTC. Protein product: CASSSGARETQYF. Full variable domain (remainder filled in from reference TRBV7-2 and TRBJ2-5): GAGVSQSPSNKVTEKGKDVELRCDPISGHTALYWYRQSLGQGLEFLIYFQGNSAPDKSGLPSDRFSAERTGGSVSTLTIQRTQQEDSAVYLCASSSGARETQYFGPGTRLLVL.

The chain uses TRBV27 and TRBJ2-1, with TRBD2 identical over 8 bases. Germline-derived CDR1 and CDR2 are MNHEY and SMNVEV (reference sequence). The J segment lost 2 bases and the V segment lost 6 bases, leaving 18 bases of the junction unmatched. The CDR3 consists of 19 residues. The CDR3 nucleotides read TGTGCCAGCAGAACAAGAGAGGCGCTATCCGGGGGGGCCTACAATGAGCAGTTCTTC. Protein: CASRTREALSGGAYNEQFF.

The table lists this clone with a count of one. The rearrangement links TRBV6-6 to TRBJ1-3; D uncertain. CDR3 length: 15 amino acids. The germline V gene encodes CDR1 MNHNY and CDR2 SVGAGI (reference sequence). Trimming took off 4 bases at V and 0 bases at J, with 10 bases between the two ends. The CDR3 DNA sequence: TGTGCCAGCAGTTCGACACGCGCCTCTGGAAACACCATATATTTT. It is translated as CASSSTRASGNTIYF.

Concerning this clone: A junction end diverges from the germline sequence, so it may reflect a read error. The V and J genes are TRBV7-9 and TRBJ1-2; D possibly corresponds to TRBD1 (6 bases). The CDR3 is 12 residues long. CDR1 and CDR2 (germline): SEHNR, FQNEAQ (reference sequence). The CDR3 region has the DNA TGTTCCAGCAGCCTAACAGGGTACGGCTACACCTTC. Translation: CSSSLTGYGYTF.

The CDR3 spells CAWSSYEKLFF. The CDR3 nucleotides are TGTGCCTGGTCCTCCTATGAAAAACTGTTTTTT. The J gene is TRBJ1-4, the V gene TRBV30; D not certain. V lost 5 bases, J lost 6 bases, and 7 bases lay in between. The CDR3 totals 11 residues. Germline CDR1 GTSNPN, CDR2 SVGIG (reference sequence).

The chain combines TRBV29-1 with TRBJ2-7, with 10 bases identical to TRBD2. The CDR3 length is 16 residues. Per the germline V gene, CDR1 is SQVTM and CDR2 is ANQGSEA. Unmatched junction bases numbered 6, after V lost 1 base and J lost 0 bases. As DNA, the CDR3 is TGCAGCGTTGAAGGGCTAGCGGGAGCGCTCTCCTACGAGCAGTACTTC. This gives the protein CSVEGLAGALSYEQYF.

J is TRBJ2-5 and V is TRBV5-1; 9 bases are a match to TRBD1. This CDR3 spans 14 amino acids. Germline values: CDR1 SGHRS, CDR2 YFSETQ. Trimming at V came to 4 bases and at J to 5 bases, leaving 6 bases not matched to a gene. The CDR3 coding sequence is TGCGCCAGCAGCGCGACAGGGGGTGAGGAGACCCAGTACTTC. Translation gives CASSATGGEETQYF. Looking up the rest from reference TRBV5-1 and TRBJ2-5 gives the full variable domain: KAGVTQTPRYLIKTRGQQVTLSCSPISGHRSVSWYQQTPGQGLQFLFEYFSETQRNKGNFPGRFSGRQFSNSRSEMNVSTLELGDSALYLCASSATGGEETQYFGPGTRLLVL.

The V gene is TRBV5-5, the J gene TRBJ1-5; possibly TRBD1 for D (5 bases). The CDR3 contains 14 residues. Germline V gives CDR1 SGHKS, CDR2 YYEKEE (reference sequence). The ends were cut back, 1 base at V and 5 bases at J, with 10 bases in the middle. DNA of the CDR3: TGTGCCAGCAGCTTGATGGGACTTTATCAGCCCCAGCATTTT. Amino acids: CASSLMGLYQPQHF.

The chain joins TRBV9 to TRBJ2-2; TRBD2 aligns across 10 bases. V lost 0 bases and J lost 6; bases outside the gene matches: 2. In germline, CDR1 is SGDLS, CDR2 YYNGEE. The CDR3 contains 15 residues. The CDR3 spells CASSVVSGGAGELFF. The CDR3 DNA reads TGTGCCAGCAGCGTAGTAAGCGGGGGGGCCGGGGAGCTGTTTTTT.

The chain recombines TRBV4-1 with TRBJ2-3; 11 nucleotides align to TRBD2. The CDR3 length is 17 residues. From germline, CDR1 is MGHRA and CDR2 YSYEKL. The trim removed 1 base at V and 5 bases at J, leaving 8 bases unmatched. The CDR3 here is CASSQVALAGGRDTQYF. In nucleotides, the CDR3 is TGCGCCAGCAGCCAAGTGGCGCTAGCGGGAGGTCGAGATACGCAGTATTTT.

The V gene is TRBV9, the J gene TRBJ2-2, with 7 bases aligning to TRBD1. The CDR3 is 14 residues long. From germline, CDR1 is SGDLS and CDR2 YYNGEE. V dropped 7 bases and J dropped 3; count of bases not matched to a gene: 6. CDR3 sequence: CASGGQFDTGELFF. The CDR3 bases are TGTGCCAGCGGGGGACAGTTTGACACCGGGGAGCTGTTTTTT.

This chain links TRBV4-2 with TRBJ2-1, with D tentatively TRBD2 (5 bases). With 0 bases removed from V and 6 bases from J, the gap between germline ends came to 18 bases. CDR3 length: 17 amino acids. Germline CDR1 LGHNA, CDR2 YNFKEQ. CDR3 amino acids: CASSQDPVGARRNEQFF. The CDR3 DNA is TGTGCCAGCAGCCAAGATCCGGTGGGAGCGCGGCGCAATGAGCAGTTCTTC.

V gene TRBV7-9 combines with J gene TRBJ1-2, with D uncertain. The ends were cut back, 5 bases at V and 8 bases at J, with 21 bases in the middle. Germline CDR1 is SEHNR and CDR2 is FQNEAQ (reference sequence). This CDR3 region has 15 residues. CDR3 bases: TGTGCCAGCAGCCCGCGGGAGTATCGGGCTAGGGGCTACACCTTC. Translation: CASSPREYRARGYTF.